The 18 T cell receptor beta chains in this list originate from one sample, sequenced in a study of blood T cell repertoires in COVID-19. The table came from immunoSEQ multiplex PCR; TCRdb's copy has only in-frame clones and leaves some out. The sample yields about 74,000 clones, approximately 85% seen once. Material: peripheral blood. These receptors all stem from a man over 45 with acute or convalescent COVID-19.

CDR3 sequence (DNA): TGTGCCAGCAGTTACCGAGGACAGGGGGCGACTGAAGCTTTCTTT. This translates into CASSYRGQGATEAFF. The genes are TRBV6-6 and TRBJ1-1, with TRBD1 matching over 11 bases. Trimming cost V 2 bases and J 5 bases; bases outside gene matches: 4. The CDR3 runs to 15 residues. Germline CDR1 and CDR2: MNHNY and SVGAGI (reference sequence).

The CDR3 loop reads CSSFDIRGYTF. The CDR3 nucleotides read TGCAGTTCCTTCGACATCAGGGGCTACACCTTC. V gene TRBV20-1 combines with J gene TRBJ1-2, with unresolved D. The germline CDR1 and CDR2 sequences are DFQATT and SNEGSKA (reference sequence). The CDR3 extends over 11 amino acids. The V and J ends lost 8 bases and 8 bases respectively, with 15 bases between them.

This clone has a handful of counts. This chain connects TRBV6-5 to TRBJ2-3, with D perhaps TRBD2 (5 bases). Germline CDR1 is MNHEY and CDR2 is SVGAGI. This CDR3 has 12 amino acids. V was pared by 7 bases and J by 6 bases, with 11 bases between. In nucleotides, the CDR3 is TGTGCCAGCACCCCCTCGGGGGATACGCAGTATTTT. Translated, it gives CASTPSGDTQYF.

This sequence joins TRBV6-4 and TRBJ2-1, with D unresolved. Germline V gene lookup returns CDR1 MRHNA and CDR2 SNTAGT. Between the trimmed V and J ends, which lost 8 bases and 0 bases, there was a span of 14 bases. The length of the CDR3 is 15 residues. CDR3 residues: CASSLDRNSYNEQFF. The CDR3 bases are TGTGCCAGCTCTCTAGACCGTAACTCCTACAATGAGCAGTTCTTC.

The chain uses TRBV3-1 (or the pseudogene TRBV3-2) and TRBJ2-4; possible D gene TRBD2, 7 bases. The germline V and J ends were trimmed by 1 base and 9 bases, with 13 bases remaining between them. The germline V gene encodes CDR1 LGHDT and CDR2 YNNKEL (reference sequence). This CDR3 has 14 residues. The CDR3 DNA is TGTGCCAGCAGCCAAGGCCCAGGGGAGGGCATTCAGTACTTC. Translation gives CASSQGPGEGIQYF.

The rearrangement joins TRBV7-2 to TRBJ1-6; D perhaps matches TRBD1 (6 bases). Deletions cut 1 base from V and 0 bases from J, with 10 bases between. Germline lookup yields CDR1 SGHTA and CDR2 FQGNSA. This CDR3 is built from 17 residues. The CDR3 loop is CASSLGGRSSYNSPLHF. CDR3 nucleotide sequence: TGTGCCAGCAGCTTAGGGGGGCGCAGCTCCTATAATTCACCCCTCCACTTT.

The genes are TRBV5-6 and TRBJ1-2; 9 bases match TRBD1. This CDR3 has 16 residues. V shed 7 bases and J 5 bases; nucleotides not matched to a gene: 15. The germline gives CDR1 SGHDT, CDR2 YYEEEE. CDR3: CASGPGQGSIGYGYTF. CDR3 DNA: TGTGCCAGCGGGCCGGGACAGGGTAGTATCGGGTATGGCTACACCTTC. The variable domain in full, with the rest retrieved from reference TRBV5-6 and TRBJ1-2, is DAGVTQSPTHLIKTRGQQVTLRCSPKSGHDTVSWYQQALGQGPQFIFQYYEEEERQRGNFPDRFSGHQFPNYSSELNVNALLLGDSALYLCASGPGQGSIGYGYTFGSGTRLTVV.

The chain has TRBV27 and TRBJ2-5; 8 bases agree with TRBD1. Looked up from germline, CDR1 is MNHEY and CDR2 is SMNVEV (reference sequence). The CDR3 consists of 13 residues. J was trimmed by 5 bases and V by 3 bases; bases with no gene match: 2. CDR3 sequence: CASSLTGEETQYF. The CDR3 region has the DNA TGTGCCAGCAGTTTGACAGGGGAGGAGACCCAGTACTTC.

This clone was picked up a small number of times. The chain combines TRBV24-1 with TRBJ2-7, with TRBD1 identical over 10 bases. V lost 3 bases and J lost 5; bases outside the gene matches: 6. This CDR3 has 15 amino acids. Germline V gene data show CDR1 as KGHDR and CDR2 as SFDVKD. CDR3 nucleotide sequence: TGTGCCACCAGTGATCCCGGGACAGGGGTCCACGAGCAGTACTTC. As protein: CATSDPGTGVHEQYF.

The chain uses TRBV2 and TRBJ2-1; possibly TRBD2 for D (6 bases). CDR3 length: 17 residues. Trimming left V 0 bases short and J 4 bases short, with 16 bases between. Germline V CDR1 and CDR2: SNHLY, FYNNEI. The CDR3 is CASSEAGGNIPYNEQFF. Here the CDR3 DNA reads TGTGCCAGCAGTGAAGCTGGCGGGAACATTCCTTACAATGAGCAGTTCTTC.

The rearrangement uses TRBV11-2 and TRBJ1-2; 12 positions match TRBD1. V dropped 5 bases and J dropped 5; count of bases not matched to a gene: 15. The CDR3 has 18 amino acids. Per the germline V gene, CDR1 is SGHAT and CDR2 is FQNNGV. CDR3 coding DNA: TGTGCCAGCAGCCCAACAAACCCGGGACAGGGGGCGAAGTATGGCTACACCTTC. It translates to CASSPTNPGQGAKYGYTF.

The chain combines TRBV30 with TRBJ1-2; tentative D call: TRBD1 (6 bases). The ends were cut back, 3 bases at V and 7 bases at J, with 18 bases in the middle. Germline V gene lookup returns CDR1 GTSNPN and CDR2 SVGIG (reference sequence). The CDR3 length is 14 residues. CDR3 region: CAWSRIQGSGGYTF. The CDR3 bases are TGTGCCTGGAGCCGAATACAGGGTTCCGGTGGCTACACCTTC. Supplemented by reference TRBV30 and TRBJ1-2, the full variable domain reads SQTIHQWPATLVQPVGSPLSLECTVEGTSNPNLYWYRQAAGRGLQLLFYSVGIGQISSEVPQNLSASRPQDRQFILSSKKLLLSDSGFYLCAWSRIQGSGGYTFGSGTRLTVV.

V is TRBV7-3 and J is TRBJ2-1, with D perhaps matching TRBD1 (5 bases). The CDR3 spans 13 residues. Germline values: CDR1 SGHTA, CDR2 FQGTGA. With 1 base removed from V and 4 bases from J, the gap between germline ends came to 5 bases. CDR3 protein: CASSLRQYNEQFF. CDR3 coding DNA: TGTGCCAGCAGCTTAAGACAGTACAATGAGCAGTTCTTC.

The chain uses TRBV6-5 and TRBJ2-1, with TRBD2 identical over 7 bases. Trimming cost V 6 bases and J 2 bases; bases outside gene matches: 4. Germline lookup yields CDR1 MNHEY and CDR2 SVGAGI. CDR3 length equals 14 residues. The CDR3 region is CASRRGFTYNEQFF. The CDR3 DNA follows: TGTGCCAGCAGGCGGGGGTTCACCTACAATGAGCAGTTCTTC.

This clone showed up just once. The genes are TRBV4-1 and TRBJ2-3; TRBD2 might be the D (7 bases). Germline V gives CDR1 MGHRA, CDR2 YSYEKL. This CDR3 has 17 amino acids. Trimming removed 2 bases from V and 1 base from J, with 16 bases in between. The CDR3 coding sequence is TGCGCCAGCAGCCAACTTTCGGGGGGCTGGGGCACAGATACGCAGTATTTT. It yields the protein CASSQLSGGWGTDTQYF.

The J gene is TRBJ2-1, the V gene TRBV2; D not certain. Germline CDR1 SNHLY, CDR2 FYNNEI. The CDR3 consists of 13 residues. V lost 4 bases and J 1 base, leaving 5 bases between the germline ends. The CDR3 spells CASSGASYNEQFF. In DNA form, the CDR3 reads TGTGCCAGCAGTGGGGCTTCCTACAATGAGCAGTTCTTC.

This sequence joins TRBV28 and TRBJ2-3; 10 bases align to TRBD2. Germline V gene lookup returns CDR1 MDHEN and CDR2 SYDVKM. Trimming took 7 bases from V and 4 from J; bases not matched to a gene: 5. This CDR3 contains 14 residues. The DNA for the CDR3 is TGTGCCAGCACCGAGCGGGGGGGGGCAGATACGCAGTATTTT. Its protein product is CASTERGGADTQYF.

The rearrangement joins TRBV9 to TRBJ2-5; D gene uncertain. Germline values: CDR1 SGDLS, CDR2 YYNGEE. V lost 4 bases to trimming and J lost 3 bases, with 4 bases between them. There are 11 residues in the CDR3. The CDR3 DNA is TGTGCCAGCAGCCGGGAAGAGACCCAGTACTTC. It is translated as CASSREETQYF.